This note documents a single T cell receptor beta chain sequence. This entry belongs to a study of blood T cell repertoires in COVID-19. Study information: COVID-19 samples collected from the United States, Italy and Spain covered acute and convalescent phases. Nucleic acid was either cDNA or gDNA, and it came from T cells, B-cell-depleted T cells, or PBMCs.

Per the original data handling: By means of reference gene primer amplification, nucleated cell counts were estimated. Here immunoSEQ multiplex PCR was the method, and the copy in TCRdb shows in-frame clones only, minus some. V and J calls and clone size are copied from that table; D and trimming were computed from the DNA. The sample consists of around 130,000 clones, about 83% of them appearing once. V dropped 0 bases and J dropped 7 bases, with 8 bases sitting between them. Germline V gene lookup returns CDR1 SGHNT and CDR2 YYREEE (reference sequence). CDR3 length: 13 residues. The V call is TRBV5-4, the J call TRBJ1-3; D not certain. This TCR derives from a human donor in a cohort sampled during active COVID-19. Sequenced input: peripheral blood. In DNA form, the CDR3 reads TGTGCCAGCAGCTTGGGTAGGGAGAACACCATATATTTT. Encoded protein: CASSLGRENTIYF.